Listed below are T cell receptor beta chains from one sample, sequenced in a study of T cell responses to AZD1222 COVID-19 vaccine. Clones were sequenced by immunoSEQ multiplex PCR, and TCRdb holds only the in-frame ones, with some missing. The sample contains about 120,000 clones, about 87% of which appear only once. The sequenced sample was peripheral blood, obtained on day 0 of AZD1222 vaccination. These receptors all come from an adult in good health. Both conserved end residues are part of each CDR3. D genes are given only for firm matches. Where a row states a size, it is once, few, many or the class of an expanded clone; other rows omit it.

v_gene: TRBV28
d_gene: TRBD2
abundance: NA
j_gene: TRBJ2-6
CDR3nt: TGTGCCAGCACCCTTCGGGGGGGTGGGGCCAACGTCCTGACTTTC
CDR3aa: CASTLRGGGANVLTF

v_gene: TRBV18
d_gene: NA
abundance: NA
j_gene: TRBJ1-2
CDR3nt: TGTGCCAGCTCACCACTCCAGGGAGGCTACACCTTC
CDR3aa: CASSPLQGGYTF

v_gene: TRBV7-9
d_gene: NA
abundance: once
j_gene: TRBJ1-4
CDR3nt: TGTGCCAGCAGCATCCCGGTCCAACGTGGGAGTGAAAAACTGTTTTTT
CDR3aa: CASSIPVQRGSEKLFF

v_gene: TRBV7-3
d_gene: NA
abundance: NA
j_gene: TRBJ2-2
CDR3nt: TGTGCCAGCAGGAGGGGGTCCACCGGGGAGCTGTTTTTT
CDR3aa: CASRRGSTGELFF

v_gene: TRBV18
d_gene: NA
abundance: NA
j_gene: TRBJ2-2
CDR3nt: TGTGCCAGCTCGCCCCGTGAGATCGCCGGGGAGCTGTTTTTT
CDR3aa: CASSPREIAGELFF

v_gene: TRBV12-5
d_gene: NA
abundance: NA
j_gene: TRBJ2-1
CDR3nt: TGTGCTAGTGGCATAGACAGGTCGTTATACGAGTACAATGAGCAGTTCTTC
CDR3aa: CASGIDRSLYEYNEQFF

v_gene: TRBV27
d_gene: TRBD1
abundance: NA
j_gene: TRBJ2-2
CDR3nt: TGTGCCAGCAAGGCGGGACAGGGGGCGACGAGCGGGGAGCTGTTTTTT
CDR3aa: CASKAGQGATSGELFF

v_gene: TRBV12-3/TRBV12-4
d_gene: TRBD1
abundance: NA
j_gene: TRBJ1-2
CDR3nt: TGTGCCAGCAGTTTAGGACAGGGGAGTGGCTACACCTTC
CDR3aa: CASSLGQGSGYTF

v_gene: TRBV4-2
d_gene: NA
abundance: NA
j_gene: TRBJ2-7
CDR3nt: TGTGCCAGCAGCCAATGGGAGGCAGGTTCCTACGAGCAGTACTTC
CDR3aa: CASSQWEAGSYEQYF

v_gene: TRBV2
d_gene: NA
abundance: NA
j_gene: TRBJ2-7
CDR3nt: TGTGCCAGCAGTGAAAGCAGGGGCCAAAGGAGCGAGCAGTACTTC
CDR3aa: CASSESRGQRSEQYF

v_gene: TRBV24-1
d_gene: TRBD1
abundance: NA
j_gene: TRBJ1-3
CDR3nt: TGTGCCTTGGGACAGGGGCTTTCTGGAAACACCATATATTTT
CDR3aa: CALGQGLSGNTIYF

v_gene: TRBV25-1
d_gene: NA
abundance: NA
j_gene: TRBJ1-5
CDR3nt: TGTGCCAGCAGTGATCAGGGCGAGGGCAATCAGCCCCAGCATTTT
CDR3aa: CASSDQGEGNQPQHF

v_gene: TRBV9
d_gene: NA
abundance: NA
j_gene: TRBJ1-1
CDR3nt: TGTGCCAGCAGCGTGAGGGGAGGGGACGGCACTGAAGCTTTCTTT
CDR3aa: CASSVRGGDGTEAFF

v_gene: TRBV5-1
d_gene: NA
abundance: NA
j_gene: TRBJ1-4
CDR3nt: TGCGCCAGCAGCCTGGGCTATAGGGAGGAAAAACTGTTTTTT
CDR3aa: CASSLGYREEKLFF

v_gene: TRBV7-6
d_gene: NA
abundance: NA
j_gene: TRBJ1-1
CDR3nt: TGTGCCAGCAGCTCAAGAGGGACTGAAGCTTTCTTT
CDR3aa: CASSSRGTEAFF

v_gene: TRBV30
d_gene: NA
abundance: NA
j_gene: TRBJ2-7
CDR3nt: TGTGCCTGGAAGCCGATCGGGGGTTTGTACGAGCAGTACTTC
CDR3aa: CAWKPIGGLYEQYF

v_gene: TRBV9
d_gene: NA
abundance: NA
j_gene: TRBJ1-2
CDR3nt: TGTGCCAGCAGCCAAGTGGAAGGCCACTATGGCTACACCTTC
CDR3aa: CASSQVEGHYGYTF

v_gene: TRBV19
d_gene: TRBD1
abundance: NA
j_gene: TRBJ1-4
CDR3nt: TGTGCCAGCAGGGACAGGGGGCGTGAAAAACTGTTTTTT
CDR3aa: CASRDRGREKLFF

v_gene: TRBV7-8
d_gene: TRBD2
abundance: NA
j_gene: TRBJ2-1
CDR3nt: TGTGCCAGCAGCCCAGATCCGGGGGGCAATGAGCAGTTCTTC
CDR3aa: CASSPDPGGNEQFF

v_gene: TRBV18
d_gene: TRBD1
abundance: NA
j_gene: TRBJ1-1
CDR3nt: TGTGCCAGCTCATTTTCAACAGGGGCCATGAACACTGAAGCTTTCTTT
CDR3aa: CASSFSTGAMNTEAFF

v_gene: TRBV5-5
d_gene: NA
abundance: NA
j_gene: TRBJ2-7
CDR3nt: TGTGCCAGCAGCCGGACACAGACTCCCTACGAGCAGTACTTC
CDR3aa: CASSRTQTPYEQYF

v_gene: TRBV11-2
d_gene: TRBD2
abundance: once
j_gene: TRBJ2-5
CDR3nt: TGTGCCAGCGGGCTTAGCGGGAGGCCCGGTGTAAAGACCCAGTACTTC
CDR3aa: CASGLSGRPGVKTQYF

v_gene: TRBV12-5
d_gene: NA
abundance: NA
j_gene: TRBJ2-3
CDR3nt: TGTGCTAGTGGTTTGACCACCACAGATACGCAGTATTTT
CDR3aa: CASGLTTTDTQYF

v_gene: TRBV13
d_gene: NA
abundance: NA
j_gene: TRBJ1-1
CDR3nt: TGTGCCAGCAGGAGACAGGCCCCGAACACTGAAGCTTTCTTT
CDR3aa: CASRRQAPNTEAFF

v_gene: TRBV2
d_gene: NA
abundance: NA
j_gene: TRBJ2-4
CDR3nt: TGTGCCAGCAGTGGGCCCGGTAGGGCCAAAAACATTCAGTACTTC
CDR3aa: CASSGPGRAKNIQYF

v_gene: TRBV7-3
d_gene: TRBD2
abundance: NA
j_gene: TRBJ2-7
CDR3nt: TGTGTCCGACTAGCGGGAGGGGGAATGGTCGAGCAGTACTTC
CDR3aa: CVRLAGGGMVEQYF

v_gene: TRBV5-6
d_gene: NA
abundance: NA
j_gene: TRBJ1-4
CDR3nt: TGTGCCAGCAGCTTAATCGCAACTAATGAAAAACTGTTTTTT
CDR3aa: CASSLIATNEKLFF

v_gene: TRBV30
d_gene: NA
abundance: NA
j_gene: TRBJ2-5
CDR3nt: TGTGCCTGGAGTCGGTCAGGGCCCCAAGAGACCCAGTACTTC
CDR3aa: CAWSRSGPQETQYF

v_gene: TRBV4-2
d_gene: NA
abundance: NA
j_gene: TRBJ1-3
CDR3nt: TGTGCCAGCAGCCAAGCGCAGGGTATCTCTGGAAACACCATATATTTT
CDR3aa: CASSQAQGISGNTIYF

v_gene: TRBV2
d_gene: NA
abundance: NA
j_gene: TRBJ1-5
CDR3nt: TGTGCCAGCAGTTCTACGGATCCGGGGCCCCAGCATTTT
CDR3aa: CASSSTDPGPQHF

v_gene: TRBV20-1
d_gene: NA
abundance: NA
j_gene: TRBJ1-3
CDR3nt: TGCAGTGCTAGTGACAGGAACTCTGGAAACACCATATATTTT
CDR3aa: CSASDRNSGNTIYF

v_gene: TRBV15
d_gene: TRBD1
abundance: NA
j_gene: TRBJ1-4
CDR3nt: TGTGCCACCAGCGGATCTACGACAGGGGGCGATGAAAAACTGTTTTTT
CDR3aa: CATSGSTTGGDEKLFF